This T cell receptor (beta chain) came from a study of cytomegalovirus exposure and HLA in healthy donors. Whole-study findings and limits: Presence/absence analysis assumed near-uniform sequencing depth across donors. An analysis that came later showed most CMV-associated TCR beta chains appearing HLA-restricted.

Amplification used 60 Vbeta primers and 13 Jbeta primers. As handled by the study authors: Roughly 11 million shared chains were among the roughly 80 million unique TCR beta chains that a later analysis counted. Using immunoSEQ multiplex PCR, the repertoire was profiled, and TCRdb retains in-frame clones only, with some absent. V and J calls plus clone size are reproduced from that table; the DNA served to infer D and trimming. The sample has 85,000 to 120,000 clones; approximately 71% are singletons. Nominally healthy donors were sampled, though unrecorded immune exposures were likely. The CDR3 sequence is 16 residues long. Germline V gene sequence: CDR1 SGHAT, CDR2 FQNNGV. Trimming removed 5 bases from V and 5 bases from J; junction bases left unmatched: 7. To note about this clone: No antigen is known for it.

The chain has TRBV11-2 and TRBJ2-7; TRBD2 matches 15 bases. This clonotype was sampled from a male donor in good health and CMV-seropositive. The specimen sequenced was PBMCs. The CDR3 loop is CASSKPGTSGRNEQYF. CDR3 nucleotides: TGTGCCAGCAGCAAGCCCGGGACTAGCGGGAGGAACGAGCAGTACTTC.